A selection of T cell receptor beta chains follows, all from one sample in a study of cytomegalovirus exposure and HLA in healthy donors. Profiling relied on immunoSEQ multiplex PCR, and the TCRdb table lists in-frame clones only, not all of them. Seen here are about 160,000 clones, 71% observed once, and the top ten hold approximately 2.5%. Specimen: PBMCs. The receptors were sampled from a woman aged 25 to 45 in good health and CMV-seronegative. The CDR3 runs from the conserved cysteine through the conserved F or W. Each record gives: clone size, J gene, D gene, V gene, CDR3 protein, CDR3 DNA. A D gene is named only where the DNA matches it firmly. Clone size, where shown, is once, few, many, or a class for clones that have expanded.

clone size: NA
J gene: TRBJ1-5
D gene: NA
V gene: TRBV7-9
CDR3 protein: CASSLGGFQPQHF
CDR3 DNA: TGTGCCAGCAGCTTAGGCGGGTTCCAGCCCCAGCATTTT

clone size: NA
J gene: TRBJ2-3
D gene: NA
V gene: TRBV2
CDR3 protein: CASRGGQNTDTQYF
CDR3 DNA: TGTGCCAGCAGGGGGGGGCAGAACACAGATACGCAGTATTTT

clone size: NA
J gene: TRBJ1-4
D gene: NA
V gene: TRBV7-2
CDR3 protein: CASSLISWPRPEKLFF
CDR3 DNA: TGTGCCAGCAGCTTAATTAGCTGGCCCCGGCCGGAAAAACTGTTTTTT

clone size: NA
J gene: TRBJ2-7
D gene: NA
V gene: TRBV28
CDR3 protein: CASSLGRNEQYF
CDR3 DNA: TGTGCCAGCAGTTTGGGCCGGAACGAGCAGTACTTC

clone size: few
J gene: TRBJ1-1
D gene: NA
V gene: TRBV7-9
CDR3 protein: CASSQGYREAFF
CDR3 DNA: TGTGCCAGCAGCCAGGGGTATAGGGAAGCTTTCTTT

clone size: NA
J gene: TRBJ1-1
D gene: NA
V gene: TRBV19
CDR3 protein: CASSIEGTTEAFF
CDR3 DNA: TGTGCCAGTAGTATTGAGGGAACCACTGAAGCTTTCTTT

clone size: NA
J gene: TRBJ2-5
D gene: TRBD2
V gene: TRBV7-3
CDR3 protein: CASSPGLAGGQETQYF
CDR3 DNA: TGTGCCAGCAGCCCAGGACTAGCGGGGGGACAAGAGACCCAGTACTTC

clone size: NA
J gene: TRBJ2-3
D gene: NA
V gene: TRBV7-9
CDR3 protein: CASSRAGPSTDTQYF
CDR3 DNA: TGTGCCAGCAGCCGGGCGGGGCCTAGCACAGATACGCAGTATTTT

clone size: NA
J gene: TRBJ1-1
D gene: TRBD1
V gene: TRBV6-6
CDR3 protein: CASSRDRGNTEAFF
CDR3 DNA: TGTGCCAGCAGTAGGGACAGGGGGAACACTGAAGCTTTCTTT

clone size: NA
J gene: TRBJ2-7
D gene: TRBD1
V gene: TRBV6-5
CDR3 protein: CASSSATQGANYEQYF
CDR3 DNA: TGTGCCAGCAGTTCCGCGACCCAGGGGGCAAATTACGAGCAGTACTTC

clone size: NA
J gene: TRBJ2-5
D gene: TRBD2
V gene: TRBV2
CDR3 protein: CASTEELAGSETQYF
CDR3 DNA: TGTGCCAGCACCGAGGAACTAGCGGGTTCAGAGACCCAGTACTTC

clone size: NA
J gene: TRBJ2-7
D gene: TRBD1
V gene: TRBV7-9
CDR3 protein: CASSLESGQGYEQYF
CDR3 DNA: TGTGCCAGCAGCTTAGAGTCGGGACAGGGGTACGAGCAGTACTTC

clone size: NA
J gene: TRBJ2-5
D gene: TRBD2
V gene: TRBV2
CDR3 protein: CASSLLAGLETQYF
CDR3 DNA: TGTGCCAGCAGTCTACTAGCGGGGTTGGAGACCCAGTACTTC

clone size: NA
J gene: TRBJ2-1
D gene: TRBD2
V gene: TRBV29-1
CDR3 protein: CSVARLAGGDNEQFF
CDR3 DNA: TGCAGCGTTGCCCGACTAGCGGGAGGGGACAATGAGCAGTTCTTC

clone size: NA
J gene: TRBJ1-1
D gene: NA
V gene: TRBV9
CDR3 protein: CASSAQGTEAFF
CDR3 DNA: TGTGCCAGCAGCGCACAGGGTACTGAAGCTTTCTTT

clone size: once
J gene: TRBJ1-1
D gene: NA
V gene: TRBV6-5
CDR3 protein: CASSNQGTVAFF
CDR3 DNA: TGTGCCAGCAGTAACCAGGGGACGGTAGCTTTCTTT

clone size: NA
J gene: TRBJ2-7
D gene: TRBD2
V gene: TRBV27
CDR3 protein: CASSLKASGRVGEQYF
CDR3 DNA: TGTGCCAGCAGTTTAAAGGCTAGCGGGAGGGTAGGGGAGCAGTACTTC

clone size: NA
J gene: TRBJ1-2
D gene: NA
V gene: TRBV5-1
CDR3 protein: CASSLDGQPVTYGYTF
CDR3 DNA: TGCGCCAGCAGCTTGGACGGACAGCCCGTGACCTATGGCTACACCTTC

clone size: NA
J gene: TRBJ2-1
D gene: TRBD1
V gene: TRBV7-3
CDR3 protein: CASSTRQGRYNEQFF
CDR3 DNA: TGTGCCAGCAGCACGCGACAGGGTCGCTACAATGAGCAGTTCTTC

clone size: NA
J gene: TRBJ2-3
D gene: TRBD2
V gene: TRBV4-1
CDR3 protein: CASSQGVAGGTDTQYF
CDR3 DNA: TGCGCCAGCAGCCAAGGAGTAGCGGGAGGGACGGATACGCAGTATTTT

clone size: NA
J gene: TRBJ2-1
D gene: NA
V gene: TRBV4-3
CDR3 protein: CASSQVAFGQGVSNEQFF
CDR3 DNA: TGCGCCAGCAGCCAAGTCGCTTTCGGCCAGGGTGTTTCTAATGAGCAGTTCTTC

clone size: NA
J gene: TRBJ2-7
D gene: NA
V gene: TRBV19
CDR3 protein: CASSIRPGDYEQYF
CDR3 DNA: TGTGCCAGTAGTATACGCCCGGGGGACTACGAGCAGTACTTC

clone size: NA
J gene: TRBJ2-7
D gene: NA
V gene: TRBV5-4
CDR3 protein: CASSLRWAADSSYEQYF
CDR3 DNA: TGTGCCAGCAGCTTACGCTGGGCAGCGGATAGCTCCTACGAGCAGTACTTC

clone size: NA
J gene: TRBJ2-2
D gene: NA
V gene: TRBV4-1
CDR3 protein: CATGAWNTGELFF
CDR3 DNA: TGCGCCACAGGGGCCTGGAACACCGGGGAGCTGTTTTTT

clone size: NA
J gene: TRBJ2-1
D gene: TRBD2
V gene: TRBV27
CDR3 protein: CASSLTGTSTHEQFF
CDR3 DNA: TGTGCCAGCAGTTTGACCGGGACTAGCACCCATGAGCAGTTCTTC

clone size: few
J gene: TRBJ2-3
D gene: NA
V gene: TRBV21-1
CDR3 protein: CASRYSSGRVDTQYF
CDR3 DNA: TGTGCCAGCAGATACTCTAGCGGGAGGGTGGATACGCAGTATTTT

clone size: NA
J gene: TRBJ2-5
D gene: NA
V gene: TRBV7-2
CDR3 protein: CASSRDNQETQYF
CDR3 DNA: TGTGCCAGCAGCCGGGACAACCAAGAGACCCAGTACTTC

clone size: NA
J gene: TRBJ1-1
D gene: NA
V gene: TRBV30
CDR3 protein: CAWSVDDMNTEAFF
CDR3 DNA: TGTGCCTGGAGTGTAGACGACATGAACACTGAAGCTTTCTTT

clone size: NA
J gene: TRBJ2-1
D gene: NA
V gene: TRBV7-8
CDR3 protein: CASSLGHRAELFF
CDR3 DNA: TGTGCCAGCAGCTTAGGGCACAGGGCGGAGTTGTTCTTC

clone size: NA
J gene: TRBJ1-5
D gene: TRBD1
V gene: TRBV6-1
CDR3 protein: CASSDPGQGARQPQHF
CDR3 DNA: TGTGCCAGCAGTGACCCGGGACAGGGGGCACGTCAGCCCCAGCATTTT

clone size: NA
J gene: TRBJ2-7
D gene: TRBD2
V gene: TRBV28
CDR3 protein: CASSPGLSYEQYF
CDR3 DNA: TGTGCCAGCAGCCCGGGACTAAGCTACGAGCAGTACTTC

clone size: few
J gene: TRBJ2-1
D gene: TRBD2
V gene: TRBV7-7
CDR3 protein: CASSFRAGVGNEQFF
CDR3 DNA: TGTGCTAGCAGCTTCCGGGCGGGAGTAGGGAATGAGCAGTTCTTC

clone size: NA
J gene: TRBJ2-1
D gene: TRBD2
V gene: TRBV19
CDR3 protein: CASSLTSGGHNEQFF
CDR3 DNA: TGTGCCAGTAGTTTGACTAGCGGGGGGCACAATGAGCAGTTCTTC

clone size: NA
J gene: TRBJ1-5
D gene: NA
V gene: TRBV5-4
CDR3 protein: CASSHNQPQHF
CDR3 DNA: TGTGCCAGCAGCCACAATCAGCCCCAGCATTTT

clone size: few
J gene: TRBJ2-2
D gene: TRBD1
V gene: TRBV9
CDR3 protein: CASSVRTGGTGELFF
CDR3 DNA: TGTGCCAGCAGCGTCAGGACAGGGGGAACCGGGGAGCTGTTTTTT

clone size: NA
J gene: TRBJ1-2
D gene: NA
V gene: TRBV28
CDR3 protein: CASSPGIYGYTF
CDR3 DNA: TGTGCCAGCAGCCCCGGGATCTATGGCTACACCTTC

clone size: NA
J gene: TRBJ1-5
D gene: TRBD1
V gene: TRBV7-2
CDR3 protein: CASSTDRAWDQPQHF
CDR3 DNA: TGTGCCAGCAGCACAGACAGGGCATGGGATCAGCCCCAGCATTTT

clone size: NA
J gene: TRBJ1-4
D gene: NA
V gene: TRBV9
CDR3 protein: CASSVSSATNEKLFF
CDR3 DNA: TGTGCCAGCAGCGTATCATCGGCAACTAATGAAAAACTGTTTTTT

clone size: NA
J gene: TRBJ2-1
D gene: TRBD1
V gene: TRBV18
CDR3 protein: CASPGQGNEQFF
CDR3 DNA: TGTGCCAGCCCCGGACAGGGCAATGAGCAGTTCTTC

clone size: NA
J gene: TRBJ2-7
D gene: TRBD1
V gene: TRBV5-1
CDR3 protein: CASSLGQGAYEQYF
CDR3 DNA: TGCGCCAGCAGCTTGGGACAGGGGGCCTACGAGCAGTACTTC

clone size: NA
J gene: TRBJ2-2
D gene: NA
V gene: TRBV18
CDR3 protein: CASSTRTENTGELFF
CDR3 DNA: TGTGCCAGCTCAACGAGGACAGAAAACACCGGGGAGCTGTTTTTT

clone size: NA
J gene: TRBJ2-2
D gene: TRBD1
V gene: TRBV5-6
CDR3 protein: CASSLTGVNTGELFF
CDR3 DNA: TGTGCCAGCAGCTTGACAGGGGTAAACACCGGGGAGCTGTTTTTT

clone size: NA
J gene: TRBJ1-1
D gene: NA
V gene: TRBV28
CDR3 protein: CASSFLNRDGEAFF
CDR3 DNA: TGTGCCAGCAGTTTCCTTAACAGGGACGGAGAAGCTTTCTTT

clone size: NA
J gene: TRBJ2-1
D gene: TRBD2
V gene: TRBV5-1
CDR3 protein: CASSLTSGGPHNEQFF
CDR3 DNA: TGCGCCAGCAGCCTGACTAGCGGGGGACCTCACAATGAGCAGTTCTTC

clone size: NA
J gene: TRBJ2-2
D gene: NA
V gene: TRBV6-7
CDR3 protein: CASSYLQVNTGELFF
CDR3 DNA: TGTGCCAGCAGTTACTTACAGGTGAACACCGGGGAGCTGTTTTTT

clone size: few
J gene: TRBJ2-1
D gene: TRBD2
V gene: TRBV5-1
CDR3 protein: CASRPSGGGYNEQFF
CDR3 DNA: TGCGCCAGCAGGCCTAGCGGGGGGGGGTACAATGAGCAGTTCTTC

clone size: NA
J gene: TRBJ1-2
D gene: NA
V gene: TRBV7-2
CDR3 protein: CASSYIARYYGYTF
CDR3 DNA: TGTGCCAGCAGCTATATAGCTCGGTACTATGGCTACACCTTC

clone size: NA
J gene: TRBJ2-1
D gene: TRBD2
V gene: TRBV25-1
CDR3 protein: CASKTSGYNEQFF
CDR3 DNA: TGTGCCAGTAAGACTAGCGGTTACAATGAGCAGTTCTTC

clone size: NA
J gene: TRBJ2-2
D gene: TRBD2
V gene: TRBV7-3
CDR3 protein: CASSLLAGGNTGELFF
CDR3 DNA: TGTGCCAGCAGCTTACTAGCGGGGGGGAACACCGGGGAGCTGTTTTTT

clone size: NA
J gene: TRBJ1-2
D gene: TRBD1
V gene: TRBV15
CDR3 protein: CATSSPTGQGGDYGYTF
CDR3 DNA: TGTGCCACCAGCAGTCCTACGGGACAGGGAGGGGACTATGGCTACACCTTC

clone size: NA
J gene: TRBJ2-5
D gene: TRBD2
V gene: TRBV28
CDR3 protein: CASSYRGGAGEETQYF
CDR3 DNA: TGTGCCAGCAGTTACCGCGGTGGGGCGGGAGAAGAGACCCAGTACTTC

clone size: NA
J gene: TRBJ2-1
D gene: TRBD1
V gene: TRBV7-3
CDR3 protein: CASSQDDFPGGQFF
CDR3 DNA: TGTGCCAGCAGTCAAGATGACTTTCCAGGGGGGCAGTTCTTC

clone size: NA
J gene: TRBJ1-2
D gene: NA
V gene: TRBV28
CDR3 protein: CASSFRYGYTF
CDR3 DNA: TGTGCCAGCAGTTTTCGCTATGGCTACACCTTC

clone size: NA
J gene: TRBJ2-2
D gene: NA
V gene: TRBV27
CDR3 protein: CASSFSGGPTGELFF
CDR3 DNA: TGTGCCAGCAGTTTCTCCGGGGGGCCCACCGGGGAGCTGTTTTTT

clone size: NA
J gene: TRBJ2-1
D gene: NA
V gene: TRBV21-1
CDR3 protein: CASSVEAKRGGNNNEQFF
CDR3 DNA: TGTGCCAGCAGCGTTGAAGCAAAGAGAGGAGGAAATAACAATGAGCAGTTCTTC

clone size: NA
J gene: TRBJ1-1
D gene: NA
V gene: TRBV6-5
CDR3 protein: CASSSLVLTEAFF
CDR3 DNA: TGTGCCAGCAGTTCCCTTGTCTTAACTGAAGCTTTCTTT

clone size: NA
J gene: TRBJ2-5
D gene: TRBD1
V gene: TRBV27
CDR3 protein: CASSLQGGHQYF
CDR3 DNA: TGTGCCAGCAGTCTACAGGGGGGACATCAGTACTTC

clone size: few
J gene: TRBJ1-1
D gene: TRBD1
V gene: TRBV7-6
CDR3 protein: CASSSGQGAQGTEAFF
CDR3 DNA: TGTGCCAGCAGCTCTGGACAGGGGGCGCAGGGGACTGAAGCTTTCTTT